This TCR beta chain was found in a study of cytomegalovirus exposure and HLA in healthy donors. Overall study results and limits: Per a prior analysis, the majority of TCR beta V segments were productive roughly 90% or roughly 30% of the time. Among TCR beta chains, those listed as cytomegalovirus-associated numbered more than 150. In a later analysis, an Asian-associated ancestry cluster reportedly showed fewer N-insertions than the 666-donor mean.

The PCR ran on 60 Vbeta and 13 Jbeta primers. Clones were read by immunoSEQ multiplex PCR, and TCRdb kept only the in-frame ones, dropping some. This repertoire shows around 170,000 clones, 65% to 80% found once; its top ten account for 7%. Per the germline V gene, CDR1 is ENHRY and CDR2 is SYGVKD. The CDR3 sequence is 15 residues long. The J segment lost 8 bases and the V segment lost 6 bases, leaving 13 bases of the junction unmatched. On this clone: What it recognizes is unknown.

The receptor's source is a woman between 40 and 50 years old in good health and CMV-seropositive. This chain uses TRBV10-3 with TRBJ1-5; 7 positions match TRBD1. Sequenced sample: PBMCs. This CDR3 is CAISPGQPSDEPQHF. The CDR3 nucleotides are TGTGCCATCAGCCCGGGACAGCCATCGGACGAGCCCCAGCATTTT.